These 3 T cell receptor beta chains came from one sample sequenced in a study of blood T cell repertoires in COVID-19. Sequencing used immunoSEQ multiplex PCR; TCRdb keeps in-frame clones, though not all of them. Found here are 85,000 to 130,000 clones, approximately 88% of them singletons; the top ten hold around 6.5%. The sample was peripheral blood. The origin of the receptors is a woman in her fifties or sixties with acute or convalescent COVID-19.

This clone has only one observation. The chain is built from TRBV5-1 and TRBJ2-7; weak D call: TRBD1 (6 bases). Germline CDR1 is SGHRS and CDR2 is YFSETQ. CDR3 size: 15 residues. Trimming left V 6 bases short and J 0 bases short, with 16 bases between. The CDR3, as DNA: TGCGCCAGCAAGACAACAGGGACAAACTCCTACGAGCAGTACTTC. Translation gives CASKTTGTNSYEQYF.

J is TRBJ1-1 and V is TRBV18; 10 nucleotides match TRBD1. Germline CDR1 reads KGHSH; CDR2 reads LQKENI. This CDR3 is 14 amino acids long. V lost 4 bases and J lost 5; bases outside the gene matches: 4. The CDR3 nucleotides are TGTGCCAGCTCACGCGACAGGGGGCCTACTGAAGCTTTCTTT. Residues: CASSRDRGPTEAFF. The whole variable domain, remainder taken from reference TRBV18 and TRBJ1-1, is NAGVMQNPRHLVRRRGQEARLRCSPMKGHSHVYWYRQLPEEGLKFMVYLQKENIIDESGMPKERFSAEFPKEGPSILRIQQVVRGDSAAYFCASSRDRGPTEAFFGQGTRLTVV.

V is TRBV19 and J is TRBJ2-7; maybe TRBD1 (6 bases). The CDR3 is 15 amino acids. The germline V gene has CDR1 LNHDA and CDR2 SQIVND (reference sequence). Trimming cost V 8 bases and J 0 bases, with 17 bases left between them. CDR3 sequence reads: CASSPSGTNSYEQYF. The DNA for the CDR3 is TGTGCCAGTTCCCCCTCCGGGACAAACTCCTACGAGCAGTACTTC.